Following are 21 T cell receptor beta chains from one sample sequenced in a study of blood T cell repertoires in COVID-19. Profiled with immunoSEQ multiplex PCR; TCRdb holds only in-frame clones, not every one. The sample carries about 300,000 clones, 80% to 90% recorded once. Sequenced sample: peripheral blood. Receptor source: a woman between 50 and 59 years old with COVID-19, enrolled during active disease.

CDR3: CASSLFRTEAFF. The CDR3 DNA reads as TGTGCCAGCAGCTTATTCAGAACTGAAGCTTTCTTT. The rearrangement uses TRBV5-8 and TRBJ1-1; D uncertain. This CDR3 comprises 12 residues. In germline, CDR1 is SGHTS, CDR2 YDEGEE. V was trimmed by 2 bases and J by 5 bases, leaving 7 bases between them.

V usage is TRBV28 and J usage is TRBJ2-7; 10 nucleotides match TRBD2. The CDR3 runs to 15 residues. Germline V CDR1 and CDR2: MDHEN, SYDVKM. With V trimmed by 4 bases and J by 1 base, 4 bases remained unmatched. CDR3 sequence: CASSSPSGSSYEQYF. In nucleotides, the CDR3 is TGTGCCAGCAGTTCCCCTAGCGGGAGTTCCTACGAGCAGTACTTC.

V and J are TRBV5-1 and TRBJ2-1; TRBD1 aligns across 9 bases. The junction had 6 bases not matched to a gene; V was cut back by 4 bases and J by 1 base. The CDR3 extends over 16 amino acids. Germline V CDR1 and CDR2: SGHRS, YFSETQ. The CDR3, as DNA: TGCGCCAGCAGCGCCAGACAGGGGGGGTCCTACAATGAGCAGTTCTTC. It encodes CASSARQGGSYNEQFF.

J is TRBJ1-1 and V is TRBV29-1; D may be TRBD1 (5 bases). Deletions cut 6 bases from V and 6 bases from J, with 14 bases between. In germline, CDR1 is SQVTM, CDR2 ANQGSEA. This CDR3 is 12 amino acids long. CDR3 DNA: TGCAGCGTGCGGGGGGTCATCTCTGAAGCTTTCTTT. Its translation is CSVRGVISEAFF.

The V and J genes are TRBV5-1 and TRBJ1-1; TRBD1 agrees at 10 bases. Per germline, CDR1 SGHRS and CDR2 YFSETQ. This CDR3 comprises 15 residues. After removal of 0 bases from V and 4 bases from J, the junction contained 3 bases not matched to a gene. The CDR3 spells CASSLGGQGSTEAFF. The CDR3 bases are TGCGCCAGCAGCTTGGGGGGACAGGGGTCCACTGAAGCTTTCTTT. The whole variable domain, remainder taken from reference TRBV5-1 and TRBJ1-1, is KAGVTQTPRYLIKTRGQQVTLSCSPISGHRSVSWYQQTPGQGLQFLFEYFSETQRNKGNFPGRFSGRQFSNSRSEMNVSTLELGDSALYLCASSLGGQGSTEAFFGQGTRLTVV.

V is TRBV19 and J is TRBJ1-1; D possibly corresponds to TRBD1 (6 bases). Germline V gene lookup returns CDR1 LNHDA and CDR2 SQIVND (reference sequence). The CDR3 consists of 16 residues. V lost 7 bases and J lost 1, with 19 bases in between. The DNA for the CDR3 is TGTGCCAGTACCCGAGGGGGGGGGCCGGGGAACACTGAAGCTTTCTTT. Translated, it gives CASTRGGGPGNTEAFF.

V gene TRBV6-4 combines with J gene TRBJ1-1, with TRBD1 matching 7 bases. The CDR3 is 13 amino acids. Germline V gene data show CDR1 as MRHNA and CDR2 as SNTAGT. Germline trimming cut 5 bases from V and 2 bases from J; bases unmatched to any gene: 2. CDR3 sequence reads: CASSRTGNTEAFF. The CDR3 nucleotides are TGTGCCAGCAGTCGGACAGGTAACACTGAAGCTTTCTTT.

This clone appeared a few times. V gene TRBV7-6 combines with J gene TRBJ2-7; D remains unclear. The CDR3 consists of 13 residues. In germline, CDR1 is SGHVS, CDR2 FNYEAQ. V shed 2 bases and J shed 0 bases, with 5 bases lying between them. CDR3 sequence reads: CASSLPYSYEQYF. Written as DNA, the CDR3 is TGTGCCAGCAGCTTACCGTACTCCTACGAGCAGTACTTC.

This chain connects TRBV5-1 to TRBJ2-1, with D uncertain. The germline V gene encodes CDR1 SGHRS and CDR2 YFSETQ. This CDR3 comprises 12 residues. Trimming shortened V by 0 bases and J by 12 bases, and 10 bases separated the two germline ends. CDR3 DNA: TGCGCCAGCAGCTTGGGGGCCACCGTGCAGTTCTTC. Protein product: CASSLGATVQFF.

This clone was seen a few times. The chain couples TRBV19 to TRBJ1-5, with D possibly being TRBD1 (6 bases). The germline V and J ends were trimmed by 7 bases and 4 bases, with 14 bases remaining between them. Germline CDR1 is LNHDA and CDR2 is SQIVND (reference sequence). The CDR3 is 14 residues long. CDR3 region: CASTLMDSNQPQHF. For the CDR3, the DNA is TGTGCCAGTACCCTGATGGACAGTAATCAGCCCCAGCATTTT.

CDR3: CASSEQPNTGELFF. CDR3 DNA: TGTGCCAGCAGTGAACAGCCGAACACCGGGGAGCTGTTTTTT. The genes are TRBV6-4 and TRBJ2-2; no reliable D call. CDR3 length equals 14 residues. V was trimmed by 3 bases and J by 0 bases, leaving 5 bases between them. The germline gives CDR1 MRHNA, CDR2 SNTAGT.

CDR3 sequence reads: CASTGTGYEQYF. The DNA for the CDR3 is TGTGCCAGCACTGGGACTGGCTACGAGCAGTACTTC. V usage is TRBV6-5 and J usage is TRBJ2-7; D possibly corresponds to TRBD2 (6 bases). CDR3 length equals 12 residues. Per the germline V gene, CDR1 is MNHEY and CDR2 is SVGAGI. V lost 7 bases, J lost 3 bases, and 10 bases lay in between.

The V and J genes are TRBV30 and TRBJ1-1; D is ambiguous. The germline CDR1 and CDR2 sequences are GTSNPN and SVGIG (reference sequence). Trimming pared 2 bases from V and 3 bases from J, leaving 10 bases between. This CDR3 is 13 amino acids long. CDR3 in amino acids: CAWSKRRDTEAFF. The CDR3 region has the DNA TGTGCCTGGAGTAAAAGGAGGGACACTGAAGCTTTCTTT.

The chain couples TRBV30 to TRBJ2-7, with 9 bases identical to TRBD2. CDR3 size: 13 residues. From germline, CDR1 is GTSNPN and CDR2 SVGIG (reference sequence). Germline trimming cut 5 bases from V and 3 bases from J; bases unmatched to any gene: 5. CDR3: CAWSGTSIYEQYF. In nucleotides, the CDR3 is TGTGCCTGGTCCGGGACTAGCATCTACGAGCAGTACTTC.

The gene calls are TRBV5-1 and TRBJ2-7; D ambiguous. This CDR3 comprises 13 residues. Germline V CDR1 and CDR2: SGHRS, YFSETQ. V was pared by 0 bases and J by 1 base, with 5 bases between. The CDR3 loop is CASSLGHSYEQYF. The CDR3 DNA is TGCGCCAGCAGCTTGGGACATTCCTACGAGCAGTACTTC. Combining the CDR3 with reference TRBV5-1 and TRBJ2-7 gives the whole variable domain KAGVTQTPRYLIKTRGQQVTLSCSPISGHRSVSWYQQTPGQGLQFLFEYFSETQRNKGNFPGRFSGRQFSNSRSEMNVSTLELGDSALYLCASSLGHSYEQYFGPGTRLTVT.

The rearrangement links TRBV7-9 to TRBJ1-2; 11 positions agree with TRBD1. The J segment lost 5 bases and the V segment lost 5 bases, leaving 7 bases of the junction unmatched. This CDR3 comprises 15 residues. Looked up from germline, CDR1 is SEHNR and CDR2 is FQNEAQ (reference sequence). CDR3 nucleotides: TGTGCCAGCAGCACCGGGACAGGGGGTACTTATGGCTACACCTTC. Translated, it gives CASSTGTGGTYGYTF.

This chain uses TRBV24-1 with TRBJ2-1; the D gene is possibly TRBD1 (6 bases). Trimming pared 6 bases from V and 4 bases from J, leaving 9 bases between. The CDR3 spans 13 residues. Germline V CDR1 and CDR2: KGHDR, SFDVKD. The CDR3 bases are TGTGCCACCAGTCGGACAGAGTACAATGAGCAGTTCTTC. It specifies CATSRTEYNEQFF.

This clone was counted between two and nine times. The genes are TRBV10-2 and TRBJ2-7; 9 nucleotides align to TRBD2. V lost 3 bases to trimming and J lost 2 bases; unmatched junction nucleotides: 5. CDR3 size: 15 residues. CDR1 and CDR2 (germline): WSHSY, SAAADI. The CDR3 region is CASSDRVAGAYEQYF. For the CDR3, the DNA is TGCGCCAGCAGTGATAGAGTAGCGGGAGCCTACGAGCAGTACTTC.

The rearrangement links TRBV3-1 (or the pseudogene TRBV3-2) to TRBJ2-7; D is undetermined. Germline V CDR1 and CDR2: LGHDT, YNNKEL (reference sequence). V gave up 3 bases and J gave up 2 bases, with 11 bases separating them. CDR3 length equals 14 residues. Written as DNA, the CDR3 is TGTGCCAGCAGCCACCTTCTTACACCCTACGAGCAGTACTTC. Protein: CASSHLLTPYEQYF.

This clone was seen just once. This chain uses TRBV19 with TRBJ2-3; 10 nucleotides agree with TRBD2. Trimming cost V 3 bases and J 1 base; bases outside gene matches: 7. The CDR3 covers 17 residues. Germline V gene lookup returns CDR1 LNHDA and CDR2 SQIVND (reference sequence). In DNA, the CDR3 is TGTGCCAGTAGTATTCTAGCGGGAGCCGGCGGCACAGATACGCAGTATTTT. Its translation is CASSILAGAGGTDTQYF.

The chain joins TRBV29-1 to TRBJ2-4, with a weak D call TRBD1 (7 bases). From germline, CDR1 is SQVTM and CDR2 ANQGSEA. Trimming left V 5 bases short and J 3 bases short, with 20 bases between. The CDR3 is made up of 16 amino acids. CDR3 residues: CSVLGQGGYVKNIQYF. CDR3 DNA: TGCAGCGTTCTAGGGCAGGGGGGTTATGTCAAAAACATTCAGTACTTC.